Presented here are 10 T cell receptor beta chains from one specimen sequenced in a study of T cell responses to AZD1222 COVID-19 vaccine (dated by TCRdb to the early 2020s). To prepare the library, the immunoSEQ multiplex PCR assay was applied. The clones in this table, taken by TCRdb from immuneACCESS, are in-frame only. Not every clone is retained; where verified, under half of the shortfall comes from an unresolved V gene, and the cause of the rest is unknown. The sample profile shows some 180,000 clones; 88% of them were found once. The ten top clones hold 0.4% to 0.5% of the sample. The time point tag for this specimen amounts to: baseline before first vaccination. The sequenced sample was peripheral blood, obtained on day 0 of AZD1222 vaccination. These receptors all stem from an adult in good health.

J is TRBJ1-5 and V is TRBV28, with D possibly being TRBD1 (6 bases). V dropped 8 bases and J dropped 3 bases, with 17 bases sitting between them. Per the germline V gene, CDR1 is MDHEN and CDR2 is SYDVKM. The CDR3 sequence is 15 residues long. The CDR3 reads CASYGGTNFNQPQHF. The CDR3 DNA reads TGTGCCAGCTATGGGGGGACAAATTTCAATCAGCCCCAGCATTTT.

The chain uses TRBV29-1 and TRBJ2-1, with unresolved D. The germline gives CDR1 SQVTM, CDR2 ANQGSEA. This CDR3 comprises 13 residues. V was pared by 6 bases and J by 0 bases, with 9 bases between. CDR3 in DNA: TGCAGCGTCGACACGAGCTCCTACAATGAGCAGTTCTTC. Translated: CSVDTSSYNEQFF.

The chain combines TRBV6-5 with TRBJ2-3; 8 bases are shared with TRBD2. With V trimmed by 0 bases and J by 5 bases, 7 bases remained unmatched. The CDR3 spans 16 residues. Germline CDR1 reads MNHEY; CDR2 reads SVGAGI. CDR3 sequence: CASSYSTHTSGDTQYF. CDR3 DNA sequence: TGTGCCAGCAGTTACTCGACGCACACTAGCGGAGATACGCAGTATTTT.

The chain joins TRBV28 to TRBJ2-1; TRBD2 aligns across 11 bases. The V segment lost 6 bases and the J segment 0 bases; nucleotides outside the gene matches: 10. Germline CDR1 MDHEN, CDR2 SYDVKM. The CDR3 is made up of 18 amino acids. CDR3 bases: TGTGCCAGCAGCTCCCCGGGACTAGCGGTGAGCTCCTACAATGAGCAGTTCTTC. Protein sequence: CASSSPGLAVSSYNEQFF.

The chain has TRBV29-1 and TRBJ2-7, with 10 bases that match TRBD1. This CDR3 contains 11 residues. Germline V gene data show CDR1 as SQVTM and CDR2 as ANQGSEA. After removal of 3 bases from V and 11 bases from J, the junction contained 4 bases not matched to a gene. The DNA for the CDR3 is TGCAGCGTTGAGACAGGACAGGGGGAGTACTTC. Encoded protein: CSVETGQGEYF.

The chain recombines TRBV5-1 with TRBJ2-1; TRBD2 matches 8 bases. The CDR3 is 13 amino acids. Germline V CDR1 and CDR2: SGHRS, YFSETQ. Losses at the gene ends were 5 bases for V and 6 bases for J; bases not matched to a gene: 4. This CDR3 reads CASRNGGANEQFF. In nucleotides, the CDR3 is TGCGCCAGCAGGAACGGGGGGGCCAATGAGCAGTTCTTC.

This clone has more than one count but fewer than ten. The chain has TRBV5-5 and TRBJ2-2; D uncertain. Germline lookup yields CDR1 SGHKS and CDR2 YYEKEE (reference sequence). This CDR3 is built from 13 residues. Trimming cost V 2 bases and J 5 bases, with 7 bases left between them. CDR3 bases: TGTGCCAGCAGCTTTGGACGGACCGGGGAGCTGTTTTTT. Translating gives CASSFGRTGELFF.

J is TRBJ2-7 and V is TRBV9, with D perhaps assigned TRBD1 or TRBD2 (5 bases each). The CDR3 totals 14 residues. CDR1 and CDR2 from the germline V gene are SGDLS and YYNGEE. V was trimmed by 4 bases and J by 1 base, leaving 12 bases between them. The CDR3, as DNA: TGTGCCAGCAGCCCCCCGGGGACGTCCTACGAGCAGTACTTC. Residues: CASSPPGTSYEQYF.

CDR3 amino acids: CASSVRRGITDTQYF. In DNA, the CDR3 is TGTGCCAGCAGCGTAAGGAGGGGGATCACAGATACGCAGTATTTT. The chain has TRBV9 and TRBJ2-3; D is possibly TRBD1 or TRBD2 (6 bases each). Trimming removed 1 base from V and 2 bases from J, with 11 bases in between. Germline CDR1 and CDR2: SGDLS and YYNGEE. CDR3 size: 15 residues.

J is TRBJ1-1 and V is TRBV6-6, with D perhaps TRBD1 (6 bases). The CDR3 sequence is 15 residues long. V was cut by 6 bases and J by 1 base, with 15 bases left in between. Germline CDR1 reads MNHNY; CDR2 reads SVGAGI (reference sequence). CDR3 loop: CASSSRGGSNTEAFF. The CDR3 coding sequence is TGTGCCAGCAGCTCCCGCGGGGGCTCGAACACTGAAGCTTTCTTT.